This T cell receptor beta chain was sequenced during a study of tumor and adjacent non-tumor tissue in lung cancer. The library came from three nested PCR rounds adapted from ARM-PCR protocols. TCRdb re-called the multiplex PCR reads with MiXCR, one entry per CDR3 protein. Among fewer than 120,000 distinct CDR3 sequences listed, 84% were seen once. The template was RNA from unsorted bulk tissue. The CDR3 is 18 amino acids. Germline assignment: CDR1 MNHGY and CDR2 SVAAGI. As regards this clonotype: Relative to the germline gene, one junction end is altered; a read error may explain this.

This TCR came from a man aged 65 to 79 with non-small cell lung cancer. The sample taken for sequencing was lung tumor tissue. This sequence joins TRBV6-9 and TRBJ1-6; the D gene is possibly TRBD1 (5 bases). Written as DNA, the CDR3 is TGTGCCAACAGTTATGGTTCCAGGGAGGTTTCTTCTAATTCACCCCTCCATTTT. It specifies CANSYGSREVSSNSPLHF.